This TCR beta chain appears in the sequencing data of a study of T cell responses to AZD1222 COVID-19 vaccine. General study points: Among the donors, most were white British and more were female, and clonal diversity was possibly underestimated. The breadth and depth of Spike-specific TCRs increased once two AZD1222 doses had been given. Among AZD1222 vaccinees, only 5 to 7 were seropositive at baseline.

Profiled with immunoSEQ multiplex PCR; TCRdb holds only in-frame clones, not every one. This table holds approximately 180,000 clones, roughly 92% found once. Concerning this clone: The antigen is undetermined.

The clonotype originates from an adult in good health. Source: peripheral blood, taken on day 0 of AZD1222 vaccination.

The CDR3 DNA reads TGTGCCAGCAGCCATACAACCACTGAAGCTTTCTTT. This gives the protein CASSHTTTEAFF. The chain links TRBV7-2 to TRBJ1-1, with no clear D. Germline values: CDR1 SGHTA, CDR2 FQGNSA. Trimming took 5 bases from V and 4 from J, leaving 8 bases between them. The CDR3 is 12 amino acids.